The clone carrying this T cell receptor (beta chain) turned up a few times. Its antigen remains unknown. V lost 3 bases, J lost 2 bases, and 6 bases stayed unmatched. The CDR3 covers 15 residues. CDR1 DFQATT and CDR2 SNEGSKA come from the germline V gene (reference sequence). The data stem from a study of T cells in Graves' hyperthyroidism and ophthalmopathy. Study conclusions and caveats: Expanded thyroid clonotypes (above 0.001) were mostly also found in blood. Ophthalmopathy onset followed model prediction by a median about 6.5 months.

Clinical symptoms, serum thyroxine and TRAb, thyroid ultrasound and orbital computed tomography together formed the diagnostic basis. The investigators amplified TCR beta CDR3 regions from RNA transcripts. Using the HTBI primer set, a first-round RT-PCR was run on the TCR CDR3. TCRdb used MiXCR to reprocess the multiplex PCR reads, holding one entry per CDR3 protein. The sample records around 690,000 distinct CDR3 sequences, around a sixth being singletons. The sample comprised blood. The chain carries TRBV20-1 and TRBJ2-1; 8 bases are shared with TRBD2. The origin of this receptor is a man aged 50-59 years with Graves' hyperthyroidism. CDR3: CSARSSGYPYNEQFF. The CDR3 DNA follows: TGCAGTGCTAGGTCTAGCGGGTACCCCTACAATGAGCAGTTCTTC.